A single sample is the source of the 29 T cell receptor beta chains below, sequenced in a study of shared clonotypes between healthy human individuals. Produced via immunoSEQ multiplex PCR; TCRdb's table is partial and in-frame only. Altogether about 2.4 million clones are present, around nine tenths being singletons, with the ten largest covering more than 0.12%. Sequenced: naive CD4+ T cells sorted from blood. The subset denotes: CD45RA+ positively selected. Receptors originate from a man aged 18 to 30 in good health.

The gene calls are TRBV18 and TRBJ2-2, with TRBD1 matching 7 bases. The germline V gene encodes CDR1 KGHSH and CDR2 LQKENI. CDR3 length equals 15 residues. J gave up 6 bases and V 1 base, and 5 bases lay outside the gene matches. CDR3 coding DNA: TGTGCCAGCTCACCACAGCGACAGGGCCCCGGGGAGCTGTTTTTT. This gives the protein CASSPQRQGPGELFF.

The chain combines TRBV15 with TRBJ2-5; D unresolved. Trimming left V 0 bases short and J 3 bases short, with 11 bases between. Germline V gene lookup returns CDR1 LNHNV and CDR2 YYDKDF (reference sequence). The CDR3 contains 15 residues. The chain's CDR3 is CATSRDLGGKETQYF. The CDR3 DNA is TGTGCCACCAGCAGAGATCTTGGCGGAAAAGAGACCCAGTACTTC.

In DNA form, the CDR3 reads TGTGCCAGCAGCTTGAATGGGAAGAGTTATACGCAGTATTTT. Protein product: CASSLNGKSYTQYF. This chain joins TRBV5-6 and TRBJ2-3; D is undetermined. Trimming stripped 1 base from V and 7 bases from J, with 13 bases between. Germline V gene sequence: CDR1 SGHDT, CDR2 YYEEEE. The CDR3 has 14 residues.

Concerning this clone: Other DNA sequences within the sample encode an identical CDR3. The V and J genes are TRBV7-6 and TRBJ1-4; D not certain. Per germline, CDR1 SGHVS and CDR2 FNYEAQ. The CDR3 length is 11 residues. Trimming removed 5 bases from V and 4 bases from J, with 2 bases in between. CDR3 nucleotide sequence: TGTGCCAGCAGCCTTAATGAAAAACTGTTTTTT. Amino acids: CASSLNEKLFF. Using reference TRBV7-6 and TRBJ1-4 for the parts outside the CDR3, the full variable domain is GAGVSQSPRYKVTKRGQDVALRCDPISGHVSLYWYRQALGQGPEFLTYFNYEAQQDKSGLPNDRFSAERPEGSISTLTIQRTEQRDSAMYRCASSLNEKLFFGSGTQLSVL.

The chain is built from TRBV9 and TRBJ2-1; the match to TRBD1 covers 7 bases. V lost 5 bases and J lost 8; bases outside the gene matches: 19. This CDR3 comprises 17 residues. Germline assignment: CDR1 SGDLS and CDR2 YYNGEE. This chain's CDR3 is CASSAGQAGIVGDEQFF. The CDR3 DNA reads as TGTGCCAGCAGTGCTGGACAGGCTGGGATTGTTGGCGATGAGCAGTTCTTC.

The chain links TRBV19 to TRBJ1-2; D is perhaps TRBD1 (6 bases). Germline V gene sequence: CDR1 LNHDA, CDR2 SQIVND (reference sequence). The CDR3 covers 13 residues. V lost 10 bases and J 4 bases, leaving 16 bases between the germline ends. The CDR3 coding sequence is TGTGCCACCCAGAGCGGCAGGGGCTATGGCTACACCTTC. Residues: CATQSGRGYGYTF.

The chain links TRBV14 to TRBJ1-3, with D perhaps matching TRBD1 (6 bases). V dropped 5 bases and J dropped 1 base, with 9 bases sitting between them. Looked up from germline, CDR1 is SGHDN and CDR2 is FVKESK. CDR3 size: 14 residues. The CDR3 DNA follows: TGTGCCAGCAGCGTACAGGGTTCTGGAAACACCATATATTTT. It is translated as CASSVQGSGNTIYF. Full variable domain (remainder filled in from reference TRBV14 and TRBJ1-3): EAGVTQFPSHSVIEKGQTVTLRCDPISGHDNLYWYRRVMGKEIKFLLHFVKESKQDESGMPNNRFLAERTGGTYSTLKVQPAELEDSGVYFCASSVQGSGNTIYFGEGSWLTVV.

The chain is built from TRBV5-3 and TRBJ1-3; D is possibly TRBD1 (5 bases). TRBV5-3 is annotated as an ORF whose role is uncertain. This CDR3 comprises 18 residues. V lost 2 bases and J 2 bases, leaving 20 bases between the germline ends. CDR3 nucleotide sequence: TGTGCCAGAAGCTTAAACAGGACCCTCAAGAGACCTGGAAACACCATATATTTT. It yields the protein CARSLNRTLKRPGNTIYF.

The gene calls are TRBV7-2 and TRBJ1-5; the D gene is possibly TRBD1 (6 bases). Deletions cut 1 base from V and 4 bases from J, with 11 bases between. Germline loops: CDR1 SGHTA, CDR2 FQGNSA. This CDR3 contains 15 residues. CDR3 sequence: CASSLGRDKNQPQHF. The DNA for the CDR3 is TGTGCCAGCAGCTTAGGCCGGGACAAAAATCAGCCCCAGCATTTT.

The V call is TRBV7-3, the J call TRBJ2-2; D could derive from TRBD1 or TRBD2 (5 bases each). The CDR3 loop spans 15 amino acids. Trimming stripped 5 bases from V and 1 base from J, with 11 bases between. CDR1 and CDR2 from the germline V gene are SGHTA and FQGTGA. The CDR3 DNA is TGTGCCAGCAGCCTGGGACGGCTGAACACCGGGGAGCTGTTTTTT. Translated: CASSLGRLNTGELFF.

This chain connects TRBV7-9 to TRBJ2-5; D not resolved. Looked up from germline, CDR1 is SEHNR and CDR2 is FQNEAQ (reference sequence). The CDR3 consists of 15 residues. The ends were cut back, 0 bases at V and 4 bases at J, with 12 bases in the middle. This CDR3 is CASSLAPGTAETQYF. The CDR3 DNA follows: TGTGCCAGCAGCTTAGCGCCCGGAACGGCAGAGACCCAGTACTTC.

The CDR3 region is CASSLGQGFNTEAFF. Written as DNA, the CDR3 is TGTGCCAGCAGTCTCGGACAGGGGTTTAACACTGAAGCTTTCTTT. This chain joins TRBV6-6 and TRBJ1-1, with 9 bases that match TRBD1. Germline CDR1 reads MNHNY; CDR2 reads SVGAGI (reference sequence). V gave up 5 bases and J gave up 2 bases; unmatched junction bases: 6. The CDR3 spans 15 residues.

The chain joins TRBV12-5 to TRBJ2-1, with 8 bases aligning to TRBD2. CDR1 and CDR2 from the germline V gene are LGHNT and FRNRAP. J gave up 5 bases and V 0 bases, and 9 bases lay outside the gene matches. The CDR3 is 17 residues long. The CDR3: CASGLVLDSGNHNEQFF. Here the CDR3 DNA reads TGTGCTAGTGGTTTGGTACTTGATAGCGGGAACCACAATGAGCAGTTCTTC. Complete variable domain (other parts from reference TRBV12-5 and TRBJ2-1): DARVTQTPRHKVTEMGQEVTMRCQPILGHNTVFWYRQTMMQGLELLAYFRNRAPLDDSGMPKDRFSAEMPDATLATLKIQPSEPRDSAVYFCASGLVLDSGNHNEQFFGPGTRLTVL.

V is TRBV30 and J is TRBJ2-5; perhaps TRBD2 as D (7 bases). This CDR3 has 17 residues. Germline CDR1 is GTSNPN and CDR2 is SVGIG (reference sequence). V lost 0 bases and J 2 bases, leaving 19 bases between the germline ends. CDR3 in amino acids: CAWSVHRAGAVQETQYF. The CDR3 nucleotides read TGTGCCTGGAGTGTACATCGGGCGGGGGCCGTACAAGAGACCCAGTACTTC.

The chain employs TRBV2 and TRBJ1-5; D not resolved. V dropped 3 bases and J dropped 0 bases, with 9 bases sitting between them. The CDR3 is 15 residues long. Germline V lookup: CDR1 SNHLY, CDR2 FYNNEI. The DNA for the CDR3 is TGTGCCAGCAGTGAGGGGTATTATAGCAATCAGCCCCAGCATTTT. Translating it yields CASSEGYYSNQPQHF.

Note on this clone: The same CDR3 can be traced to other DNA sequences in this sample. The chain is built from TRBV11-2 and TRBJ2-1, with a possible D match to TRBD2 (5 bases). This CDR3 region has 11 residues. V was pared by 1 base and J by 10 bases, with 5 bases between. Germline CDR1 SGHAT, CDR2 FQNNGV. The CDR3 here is CASSLAGEQFF. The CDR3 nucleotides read TGTGCCAGCAGCTTAGCGGGGGAGCAGTTCTTC.

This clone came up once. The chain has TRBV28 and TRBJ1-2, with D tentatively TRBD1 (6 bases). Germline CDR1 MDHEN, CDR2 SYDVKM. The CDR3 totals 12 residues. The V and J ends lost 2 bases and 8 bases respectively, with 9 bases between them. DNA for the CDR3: TGTGCCAGCAGTTTAACGAGGGGGGGCTACACCTTC. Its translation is CASSLTRGGYTF.

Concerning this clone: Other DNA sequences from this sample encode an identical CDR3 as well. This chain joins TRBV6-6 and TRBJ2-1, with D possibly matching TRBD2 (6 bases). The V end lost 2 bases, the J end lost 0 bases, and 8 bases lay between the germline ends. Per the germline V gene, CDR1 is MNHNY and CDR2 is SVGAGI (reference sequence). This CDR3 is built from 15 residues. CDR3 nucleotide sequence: TGTGCCAGCAGTTACCGGGGGAGCTCCTACAATGAGCAGTTCTTC. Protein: CASSYRGSSYNEQFF.

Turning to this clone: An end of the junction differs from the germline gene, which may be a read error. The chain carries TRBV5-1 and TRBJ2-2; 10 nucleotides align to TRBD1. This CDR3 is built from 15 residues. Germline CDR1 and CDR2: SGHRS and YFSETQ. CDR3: CASAGGQGNPGELFF. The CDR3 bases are TGCGCCAGCGCTGGGGGACAGGGGAACCCCGGGGAGCTGTTTTTT.

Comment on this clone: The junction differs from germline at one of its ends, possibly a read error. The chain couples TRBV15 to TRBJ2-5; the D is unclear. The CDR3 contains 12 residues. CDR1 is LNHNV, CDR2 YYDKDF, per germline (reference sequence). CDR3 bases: TGTGCCACCGGCAGAGATCGGGAGACCCAGTACTTC. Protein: CATGRDRETQYF.

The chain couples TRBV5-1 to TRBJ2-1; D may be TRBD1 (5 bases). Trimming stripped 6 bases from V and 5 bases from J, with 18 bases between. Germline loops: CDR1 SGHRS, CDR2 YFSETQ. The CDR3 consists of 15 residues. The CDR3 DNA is TGCGCCAGCACCCGGACCCCTGACAGAGACAATGAGCAGTTCTTC. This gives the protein CASTRTPDRDNEQFF.

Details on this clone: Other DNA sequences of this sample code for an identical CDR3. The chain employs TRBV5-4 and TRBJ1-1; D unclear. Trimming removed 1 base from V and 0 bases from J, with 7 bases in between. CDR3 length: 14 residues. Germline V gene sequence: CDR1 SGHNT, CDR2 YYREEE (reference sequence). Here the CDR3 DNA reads TGTGCCAGCAGCTTGACTGGGATGAACACTGAAGCTTTCTTT. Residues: CASSLTGMNTEAFF.

CDR3 DNA: TGTGCCTGGATTTGGGGGGCCGGTGAGACCCAGTACTTC. Translation gives CAWIWGAGETQYF. This chain joins TRBV30 and TRBJ2-5; D may correspond to TRBD1 or TRBD2 (6 bases each). Germline CDR1 and CDR2: GTSNPN and SVGIG (reference sequence). The CDR3 totals 13 residues. Trimming stripped 4 bases from V and 5 bases from J, with 14 bases between.

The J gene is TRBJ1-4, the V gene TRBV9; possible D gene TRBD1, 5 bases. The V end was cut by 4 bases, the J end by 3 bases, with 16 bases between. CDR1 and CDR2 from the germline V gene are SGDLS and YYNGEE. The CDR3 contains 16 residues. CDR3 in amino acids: CASSSGPHQSNEKLFF. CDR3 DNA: TGTGCCAGCAGCTCAGGGCCCCACCAATCTAATGAAAAACTGTTTTTT. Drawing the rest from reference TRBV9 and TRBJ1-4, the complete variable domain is DSGVTQTPKHLITATGQRVTLRCSPRSGDLSVYWYQQSLDQGLQFLIQYYNGEERAKGNILERFSAQQFPDLHSELNLSSLELGDSALYFCASSSGPHQSNEKLFFGSGTQLSVL.

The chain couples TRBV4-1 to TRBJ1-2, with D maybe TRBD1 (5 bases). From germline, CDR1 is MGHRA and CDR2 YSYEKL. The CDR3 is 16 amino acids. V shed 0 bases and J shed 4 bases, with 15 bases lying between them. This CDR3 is CASSQDWGSVFYGYTF. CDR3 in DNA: TGCGCCAGCAGCCAAGATTGGGGCAGTGTTTTCTATGGCTACACCTTC.

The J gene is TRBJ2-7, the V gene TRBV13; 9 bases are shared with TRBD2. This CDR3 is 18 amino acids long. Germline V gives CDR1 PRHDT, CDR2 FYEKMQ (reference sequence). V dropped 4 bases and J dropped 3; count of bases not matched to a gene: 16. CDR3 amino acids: CASSSGGLWREGNYEQYF. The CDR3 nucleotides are TGTGCCAGCAGCTCCGGAGGTCTATGGCGGGAGGGAAACTACGAGCAGTACTTC.

In DNA, the CDR3 is TGCGCCAGCAGCTCTAGGAGGACTAGCGGTCCCACTCTTTCAGAGCAGTACTTC. As protein: CASSSRRTSGPTLSEQYF. This chain joins TRBV5-1 and TRBJ2-7, with 10 bases identical to TRBD2. CDR3 length equals 18 residues. The V segment lost 3 bases and the J segment 7 bases; nucleotides outside the gene matches: 19. Germline V gene data show CDR1 as SGHRS and CDR2 as YFSETQ. Based on the CDR3 plus reference TRBV5-1 and TRBJ2-7, the full variable domain is KAGVTQTPRYLIKTRGQQVTLSCSPISGHRSVSWYQQTPGQGLQFLFEYFSETQRNKGNFPGRFSGRQFSNSRSEMNVSTLELGDSALYLCASSSRRTSGPTLSEQYFGPGTRLTVT.

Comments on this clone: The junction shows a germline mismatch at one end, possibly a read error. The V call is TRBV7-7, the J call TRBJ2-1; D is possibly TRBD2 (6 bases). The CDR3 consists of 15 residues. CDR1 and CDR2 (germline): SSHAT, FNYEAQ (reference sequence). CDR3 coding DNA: TGTGCTAGCAGCTTAACGGGGGTCTCTATGGATGAGCAGTTCTTC. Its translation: CASSLTGVSMDEQFF.

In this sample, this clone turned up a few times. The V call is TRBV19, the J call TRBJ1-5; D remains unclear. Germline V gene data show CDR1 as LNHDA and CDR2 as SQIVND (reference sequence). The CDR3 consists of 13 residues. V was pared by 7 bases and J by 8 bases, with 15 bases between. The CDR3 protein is CASTTSALEPQHF. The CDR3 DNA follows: TGTGCCAGTACCACGTCAGCCCTGGAGCCCCAGCATTTT.